The 18 T cell receptor beta chains given below trace back to one sample, sequenced in a study of early T cells in non-severe SARS-CoV-2 infection. TCRdb reprocessed the 5' RACE reads via MiXCR and lists one record per CDR3 protein. The repertoire holds over 50,000 distinct CDR3 sequences, with around 13% as singletons. What was sequenced was whole blood. Receptor source: an adult who was a healthcare worker with PCR-confirmed SARS-CoV-2 infection or an uninfected control (not recorded which).

The sample holds many counts of this clonotype. This chain links TRBV7-3 with TRBJ2-3, with a tentative D call TRBD1 (6 bases). From germline, CDR1 is SGHTA and CDR2 FQGTGA. This CDR3 spans 13 amino acids. V lost 0 bases, J lost 12 bases, and 13 bases lay in between. CDR3 protein: CASSLTPDGTQYF. DNA for the CDR3: TGTGCCAGCAGCTTAACGCCTGACGGGACACAGTATTTT.

Ten or more counts support this clonotype. The chain couples TRBV7-2 to TRBJ1-6; D is ambiguous. This CDR3 region has 15 residues. CDR1 is SGHTA and CDR2 is FQGNSA in the germline V gene. Trimming left V 5 bases short and J 6 bases short, with 14 bases between. This CDR3 reads CASSDYGPTNSPLHF. DNA of the CDR3: TGTGCCAGCAGCGACTACGGGCCCACTAATTCACCCCTCCACTTT.

This clonotype appeared many times. The J gene is TRBJ1-4, the V gene TRBV6-6; D is uncertain. Looked up from germline, CDR1 is MNHNY and CDR2 is SVGAGI (reference sequence). The CDR3 extends over 15 amino acids. Trimming took off 8 bases at V and 3 bases at J, with 16 bases between the two ends. The CDR3 here is CASLIGLYPNEKLFF. The CDR3 nucleotides are TGTGCCAGCCTCATAGGGTTATATCCTAATGAAAAACTGTTTTTT.

This chain uses TRBV4-1 with TRBJ2-5, with TRBD1 as a possible D gene (6 bases). Germline V gene lookup returns CDR1 MGHRA and CDR2 YSYEKL. CDR3 size: 17 residues. The V end was cut by 3 bases, the J end by 10 bases, with 27 bases between. The CDR3 sequence: CASSHSRSGQLQDGQYF. Here the CDR3 DNA reads TGCGCCAGCAGCCATTCTCGATCGGGACAACTCCAAGACGGCCAGTACTTC.

The gene calls are TRBV4-1 and TRBJ2-1; 9 bases agree with TRBD2. Germline V gene sequence: CDR1 MGHRA, CDR2 YSYEKL. After removal of 3 bases from V and 6 bases from J, the junction contained 12 bases not matched to a gene. This CDR3 is built from 17 residues. In nucleotides, the CDR3 is TGCGCCAGCAGCCAGGTCCTTAGCGGGGGTCCTACCAATGAGCAGTTCTTC. It specifies CASSQVLSGGPTNEQFF.

This clonotype was observed at least ten times. This rearrangement joins TRBV30 to TRBJ1-1; D is ambiguous. Trimming shortened V by 7 bases and J by 1 base, and 10 bases separated the two germline ends. Germline assignment: CDR1 GTSNPN and CDR2 SVGIG (reference sequence). CDR3 length equals 12 residues. The CDR3 DNA sequence: TGTGCCTCCCTTCCAGGGAACACTGAAGCTTTCTTT. It yields the protein CASLPGNTEAFF. Supplemented by reference TRBV30 and TRBJ1-1, the full variable domain reads SQTIHQWPATLVQPVGSPLSLECTVEGTSNPNLYWYRQAAGRGLQLLFYSVGIGQISSEVPQNLSASRPQDRQFILSSKKLLLSDSGFYLCASLPGNTEAFFGQGTRLTVV.

This clonotype has just one count. A much larger clonotype is one base distant, so this may be a read error. CDR3 sequence: CASNLDYRGRSTEAFF. CDR3 in DNA: TGTGCCAGCAATTTGGATTACAGGGGGCGTAGTACTGAAGCTTTCTTT. The chain employs TRBV27 and TRBJ1-1; the match to TRBD1 covers 9 bases. Losses at the gene ends were 7 bases for V and 5 bases for J; bases not matched to a gene: 14. The germline V gene has CDR1 MNHEY and CDR2 SMNVEV (reference sequence). The CDR3 runs to 16 residues.

The chain joins TRBV5-5 to TRBJ1-1; D call uncertain. CDR3 length: 15 amino acids. Germline CDR1 SGHKS, CDR2 YYEKEE (reference sequence). V was cut by 2 bases and J by 0 bases, with 11 bases left in between. The CDR3 sequence is CASSFSLNMNTEAFF. The CDR3 nucleotides read TGTGCCAGCAGCTTTTCACTGAATATGAACACTGAAGCTTTCTTT.

This clonotype appeared a few times. The J gene is TRBJ2-3, the V gene TRBV9; D remains unclear. There are 16 residues in the CDR3. V dropped 3 bases and J dropped 2 bases, with 16 bases sitting between them. The germline CDR1 and CDR2 sequences are SGDLS and YYNGEE. Here the CDR3 DNA reads TGTGCCAGCAGCGACCGGCCACCCACCTTCACAGATACGCAGTATTTT. It translates to CASSDRPPTFTDTQYF.

CDR3 region: CSVDGGNTIYF. CDR3 DNA: TGCAGCGTTGATGGGGGAAACACCATATATTTT. The rearrangement joins TRBV29-1 to TRBJ1-3; D unresolved. This CDR3 contains 11 residues. The V gene lost 3 bases and the J gene lost 4 bases, with 4 bases spanning the gap. CDR1 and CDR2 (germline): SQVTM, ANQGSEA.

This clonotype was recorded at least ten times. The chain links TRBV7-8 to TRBJ2-2; D is unclear. With 5 bases removed from V and 6 bases from J, the gap between germline ends came to 4 bases. This CDR3 has 11 amino acids. CDR1 and CDR2 (germline): SGHVS, FQNEAQ. CDR3 in amino acids: CASSPPGELFF. The CDR3 DNA sequence: TGTGCCAGCAGCCCCCCCGGGGAGCTGTTTTTT.

This clonotype was seen a handful of times. CDR3 amino acids: CASSLVGSQPPDTDTQYF. The CDR3 bases are TGTGCCAGCAGCTTAGTAGGGAGCCAACCCCCCGACACAGATACGCAGTATTTT. This chain joins TRBV7-2 and TRBJ2-3; possible D gene TRBD2, 5 bases. This CDR3 has 18 amino acids. CDR1 and CDR2 from the germline V gene are SGHTA and FQGNSA. Trimming removed 1 base from V and 2 bases from J, with 19 bases in between. Based on the CDR3 plus reference TRBV7-2 and TRBJ2-3, the full variable domain is GAGVSQSPSNKVTEKGKDVELRCDPISGHTALYWYRQSLGQGLEFLIYFQGNSAPDKSGLPSDRFSAERTGGSVSTLTIQRTQQEDSAVYLCASSLVGSQPPDTDTQYFGPGTRLTVL.

The V gene is TRBV5-4, the J gene TRBJ1-2; D gene uncertain. The CDR3 is made up of 14 amino acids. Germline lookup yields CDR1 SGHNT and CDR2 YYREEE (reference sequence). The germline V and J ends were trimmed by 0 bases and 1 base, with 7 bases remaining between them. The CDR3 DNA sequence: TGTGCCAGCAGCTTGGACAGCCATAACTATGGCTACACCTTC. Residues: CASSLDSHNYGYTF.

This clonotype was counted only a few times. The chain carries TRBV2 and TRBJ2-7, with no clear D. V was clipped by 2 bases and J by 2 bases, with 10 bases between them. Germline lookup yields CDR1 SNHLY and CDR2 FYNNEI. The CDR3 is 14 amino acids. The CDR3 spells CASSERSGPYEQYF. CDR3 sequence (DNA): TGTGCCAGCAGTGAAAGGTCTGGGCCCTACGAGCAGTACTTC.

The chain employs TRBV29-1 and TRBJ2-7; D possibly corresponds to TRBD1 (5 bases). The CDR3 is 12 amino acids. The germline CDR1 and CDR2 sequences are SQVTM and ANQGSEA. V gave up 2 bases and J gave up 1 base, with 6 bases separating them. CDR3 nucleotide sequence: TGCAGCGTTGAAACAGGTTCCTACGAGCAGTACTTC. Its protein product is CSVETGSYEQYF.

This clonotype was observed a handful of times. The genes are TRBV3-1 and TRBJ2-1; 14 positions match TRBD2. CDR1 is LGHDT, CDR2 YNNKEL, per germline (reference sequence). J gave up 3 bases and V 1 base, and 5 bases lay outside the gene matches. This CDR3 region has 18 residues. The CDR3 DNA sequence: TGTGCCAGCAGCCAAGGGGGACTAGCGGGGGCCAACTACAATGAGCAGTTCTTC. It is translated as CASSQGGLAGANYNEQFF.

This clonotype has just a few counts. The rearrangement joins TRBV11-2 to TRBJ2-1, with 9 bases fitting TRBD2. CDR1 and CDR2 from the germline V gene are SGHAT and FQNNGV. Trimming at V came to 5 bases and at J to 6 bases, leaving 14 bases not matched to a gene. This CDR3 region has 17 residues. CDR3 in DNA: TGTGCCAGCAGCCCTTCTCCTTATAGCGGGAGCTCCAATGAGCAGTTCTTC. As protein: CASSPSPYSGSSNEQFF.

This clonotype was counted at least ten times. The rearrangement uses TRBV30 and TRBJ1-2; 9 bases are a match to TRBD1. Germline values: CDR1 GTSNPN, CDR2 SVGIG (reference sequence). J gave up 5 bases and V 2 bases, and 15 bases lay outside the gene matches. This CDR3 has 17 residues. CDR3 bases: TGTGCCTGGAGTCGACCCTCCGGGACAGGGTATGGTTATGGCTACACCTTC. This translates into CAWSRPSGTGYGYGYTF.